Listed below are T cell receptor beta chains from one sample, sequenced in a study of blood T cell repertoires in COVID-19. The table came from immunoSEQ multiplex PCR; TCRdb's copy has only in-frame clones and leaves some out. Seen here are 250,000 to 350,000 clones, roughly 90% observed once, and the top ten hold around 2.5%. Material: PBMCs or T cells enriched from blood (not recorded which). The receptors come from a man in his fifties or sixties who had recovered from COVID-19. Both conserved end residues are part of each CDR3. A D gene is named only where the DNA matches it firmly. A row's size may be missing; if present it is once, few, many or a size class.

>TRBV12-5|NA|TRBJ2-1|TRBD1
TGTGCTAGTGGTTCACCGGGACAGGGGGCTCGGGGTGAGCAGTTCTTC
CASGSPGQGARGEQFF
>TRBV6-5|NA|TRBJ2-1|NA
TGTGCCAGCAGTTACCGCGGAGGCAATGATGAGCAGTTCTTC
CASSYRGGNDEQFF
>TRBV2|NA|TRBJ2-1|NA
TGTGCCAGCAGGAGGACGGAAGAGGGCTCCTACAATGAGCAGTTCTTC
CASRRTEEGSYNEQFF
>TRBV10-3|few|TRBJ2-1|TRBD2
TGTGCCATCAGTGTAACTAGCGGCAATGAGCAGTTCTTC
CAISVTSGNEQFF
>TRBV19|NA|TRBJ1-5|NA
TGTGCCAGTAGTATAGGAGTCGGCAGGAACAATCAGCCCCAGCATTTT
CASSIGVGRNNQPQHF
>TRBV6-2/TRBV6-3|NA|TRBJ2-1|TRBD2
TGTGCCAGCAGGCCTCTAGCGGCCCCATACAATGAGCAGTTCTTC
CASRPLAAPYNEQFF
>TRBV19|NA|TRBJ2-1|NA
TGTGCCAGTAGTATAGAGGGGATGATCCCTCCCAGGGCCTACAATGAGCAGTTCTTC
CASSIEGMIPPRAYNEQFF
>TRBV19|once|TRBJ2-3|TRBD2
TGTGCCAGTAGTATAGGCGGGAGCGGAGCGGATACGCAGTATTTT
CASSIGGSGADTQYF
>TRBV6-2/TRBV6-3|NA|TRBJ1-1|TRBD1
TGTGCCAGCAGCGACAGGGTGTATACTGAAGCTTTCTTT
CASSDRVYTEAFF
>TRBV4-1|NA|TRBJ1-2|TRBD1
TGCGCCAGCAGCCCACCACAGGACAGGGTCGATGGCTACACCTTC
CASSPPQDRVDGYTF
>TRBV6-5|few|TRBJ2-2|NA
TGTGCCAGCAGTTACCGCAGCGGTTGGAACACCGGGGAGCTGTTTTTT
CASSYRSGWNTGELFF
>TRBV7-2|NA|TRBJ2-4|NA
TGTGCCAGCACAACAGGAACTGTCGGCGTTCAGTACTTC
CASTTGTVGVQYF
>TRBV3-1/TRBV3-2|once|TRBJ1-6|TRBD1
TGTGCCAGCAGCCAGCCGGGACAGGGAGGTTCACCCCTCCACTTT
CASSQPGQGGSPLHF
>TRBV12-5|NA|TRBJ1-5|TRBD1
TGTGCTAGTGGTTCCCCCGGGACAGGGATTTTTCAGCCCCAGCATTTT
CASGSPGTGIFQPQHF
>TRBV5-4|once|TRBJ1-2|NA
TGTGCCAGCAGCCTACAGGGCCAGGGGACCTTC
CASSLQGQGTF
>TRBV5-6|NA|TRBJ1-1|NA
TGTGCCAGCAGCTTGGGAGGCTTAGGGGGAATGAACACTGAAGCTTTCTTT
CASSLGGLGGMNTEAFF
>TRBV6-6|NA|TRBJ2-1|TRBD2
TGTGCCAGCAGCCCCTACGGGAGCGGGACTAGCAGGGTACGCTACAATGAGCAGTTCTTC
CASSPYGSGTSRVRYNEQFF